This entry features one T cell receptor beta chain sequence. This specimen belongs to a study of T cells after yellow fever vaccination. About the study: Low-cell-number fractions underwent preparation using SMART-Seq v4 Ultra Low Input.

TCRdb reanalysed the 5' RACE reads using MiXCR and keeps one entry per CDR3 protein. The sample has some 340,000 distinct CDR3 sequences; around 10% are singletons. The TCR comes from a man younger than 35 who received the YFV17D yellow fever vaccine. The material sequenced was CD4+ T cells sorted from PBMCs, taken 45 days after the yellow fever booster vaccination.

CDR3 in amino acids: CASSLGGVSRGRNGYTF. The CDR3, as DNA: TGTGCCAGCAGCTTAGGAGGTGTCTCGAGGGGGCGTAATGGCTACACCTTC. The gene calls are TRBV7-2 and TRBJ1-2, with 7 nucleotides matching TRBD1. This CDR3 spans 17 amino acids. V shed 1 base, J shed 6 bases, and the junction held 14 bases outside the gene matches. Germline CDR1 and CDR2: SGHTA and FQGNSA.